This T cell receptor (beta chain) comes out of a study of blood T cells in healthy people across ages. CDR1 is MNHEY and CDR2 is SMNVEV in the germline V gene (reference sequence). V lost 8 bases and J 2 bases, leaving 16 bases between the germline ends. The CDR3 spans 15 residues. Alongside a J-beta primer mix, a sample-barcoded 5' primer served in a second PCR lasting about 7 to 11 cycles. TCRdb independently ran MiXCR on the 5' RACE reads; one entry per CDR3 protein. The sample shows around 900,000 distinct CDR3 sequences, roughly 26% of them seen only once. This sequence joins TRBV27 and TRBJ2-1; TRBD2 is a possible D gene (5 bases). This receptor was obtained from a woman of 80 years or more in good health. The source material was blood. This CDR3 reads CASGRAPGAYNEQFF. CDR3 DNA: TGTGCCAGCGGCAGAGCTCCCGGGGCCTACAATGAGCAGTTCTTC.